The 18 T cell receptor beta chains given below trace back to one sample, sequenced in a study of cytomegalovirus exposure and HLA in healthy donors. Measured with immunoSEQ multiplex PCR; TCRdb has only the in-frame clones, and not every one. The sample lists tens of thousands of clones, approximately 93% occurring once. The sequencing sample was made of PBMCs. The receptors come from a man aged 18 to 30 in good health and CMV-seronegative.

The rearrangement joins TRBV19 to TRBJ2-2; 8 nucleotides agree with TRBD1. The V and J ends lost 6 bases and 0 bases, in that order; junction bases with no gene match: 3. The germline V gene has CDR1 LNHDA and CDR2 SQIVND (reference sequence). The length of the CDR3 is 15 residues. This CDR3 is CASRLGQANTGELFF. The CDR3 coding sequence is TGTGCCAGTAGGTTGGGACAGGCGAACACCGGGGAGCTGTTTTTT.

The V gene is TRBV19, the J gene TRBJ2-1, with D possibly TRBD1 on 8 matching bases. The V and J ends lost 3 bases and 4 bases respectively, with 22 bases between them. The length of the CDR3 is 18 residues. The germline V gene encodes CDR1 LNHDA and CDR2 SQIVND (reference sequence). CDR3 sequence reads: CASSIPFPTGGGYNEQFF. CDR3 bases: TGTGCCAGTAGTATCCCCTTTCCTACAGGGGGGGGTTACAATGAGCAGTTCTTC.

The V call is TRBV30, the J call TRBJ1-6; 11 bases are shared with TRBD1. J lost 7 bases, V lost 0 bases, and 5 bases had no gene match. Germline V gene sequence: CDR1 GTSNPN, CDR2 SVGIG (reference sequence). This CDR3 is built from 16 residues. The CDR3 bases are TGTGCCTGGAGTGTAGGGACAGGGGGGCAAAATTCACCCCTCCACTTT. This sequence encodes CAWSVGTGGQNSPLHF. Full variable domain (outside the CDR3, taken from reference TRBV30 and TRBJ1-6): SQTIHQWPATLVQPVGSPLSLECTVEGTSNPNLYWYRQAAGRGLQLLFYSVGIGQISSEVPQNLSASRPQDRQFILSSKKLLLSDSGFYLCAWSVGTGGQNSPLHFGNGTRLTVT.

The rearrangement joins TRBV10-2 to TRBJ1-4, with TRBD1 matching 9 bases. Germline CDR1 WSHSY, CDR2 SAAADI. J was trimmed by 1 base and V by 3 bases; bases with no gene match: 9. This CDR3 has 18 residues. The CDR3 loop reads CASSDAGQGYRTNEKLFF. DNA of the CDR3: TGCGCCAGCAGTGACGCGGGACAGGGTTATAGAACTAATGAAAAACTGTTTTTT.

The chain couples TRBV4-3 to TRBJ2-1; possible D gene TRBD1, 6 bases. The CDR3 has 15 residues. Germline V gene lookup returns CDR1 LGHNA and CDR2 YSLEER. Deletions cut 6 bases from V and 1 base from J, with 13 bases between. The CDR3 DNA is TGCGCCAGCAGAGCAGACAGGTCTTCCTACAATGAGCAGTTCTTC. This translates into CASRADRSSYNEQFF.

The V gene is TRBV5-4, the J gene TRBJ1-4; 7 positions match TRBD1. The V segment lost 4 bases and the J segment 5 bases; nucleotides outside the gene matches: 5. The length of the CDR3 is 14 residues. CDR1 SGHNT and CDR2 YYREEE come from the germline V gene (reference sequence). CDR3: CASSADRRNEKLFF. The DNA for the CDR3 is TGTGCCAGCAGCGCGGACAGGAGAAATGAAAAACTGTTTTTT.

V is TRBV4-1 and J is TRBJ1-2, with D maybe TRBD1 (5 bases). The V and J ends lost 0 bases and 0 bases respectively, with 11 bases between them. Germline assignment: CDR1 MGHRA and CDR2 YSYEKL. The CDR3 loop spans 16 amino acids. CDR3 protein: CASSQDRQRANYGYTF. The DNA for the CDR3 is TGCGCCAGCAGCCAAGACCGACAGAGAGCTAACTATGGCTACACCTTC.

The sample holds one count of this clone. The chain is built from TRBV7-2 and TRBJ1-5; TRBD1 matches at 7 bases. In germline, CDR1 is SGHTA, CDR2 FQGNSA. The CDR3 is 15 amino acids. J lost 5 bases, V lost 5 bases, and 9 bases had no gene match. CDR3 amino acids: CASSPGGTDYQPQHF. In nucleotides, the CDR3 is TGTGCCAGCAGCCCGGGGGGGACAGATTATCAGCCCCAGCATTTT.

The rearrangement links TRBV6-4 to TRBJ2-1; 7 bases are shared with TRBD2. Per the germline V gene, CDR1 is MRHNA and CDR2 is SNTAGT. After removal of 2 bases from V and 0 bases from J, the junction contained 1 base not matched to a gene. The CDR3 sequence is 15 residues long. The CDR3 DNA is TGTGCCAGCAGTGACACTAGCGACTCCTACAATGAGCAGTTCTTC. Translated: CASSDTSDSYNEQFF.

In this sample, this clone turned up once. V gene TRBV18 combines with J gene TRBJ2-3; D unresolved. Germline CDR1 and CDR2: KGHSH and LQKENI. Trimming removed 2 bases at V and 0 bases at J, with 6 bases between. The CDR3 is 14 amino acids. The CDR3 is CASSPGASTDTQYF. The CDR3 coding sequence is TGTGCCAGCTCACCAGGAGCTAGCACAGATACGCAGTATTTT.

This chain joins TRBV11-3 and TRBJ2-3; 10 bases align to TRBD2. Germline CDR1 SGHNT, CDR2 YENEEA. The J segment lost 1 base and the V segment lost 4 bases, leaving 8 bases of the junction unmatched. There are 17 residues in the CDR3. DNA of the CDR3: TGTGCCAGCAGCTCCGGGACTAGCGCGTCTGGCACAGATACGCAGTATTTT. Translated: CASSSGTSASGTDTQYF.

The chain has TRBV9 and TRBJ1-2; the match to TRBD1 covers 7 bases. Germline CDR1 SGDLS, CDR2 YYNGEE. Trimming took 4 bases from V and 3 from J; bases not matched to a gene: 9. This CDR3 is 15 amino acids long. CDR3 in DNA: TGTGCCAGCAGCCCCCGACAGGGATCTTACTATGGCTACACCTTC. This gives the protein CASSPRQGSYYGYTF.

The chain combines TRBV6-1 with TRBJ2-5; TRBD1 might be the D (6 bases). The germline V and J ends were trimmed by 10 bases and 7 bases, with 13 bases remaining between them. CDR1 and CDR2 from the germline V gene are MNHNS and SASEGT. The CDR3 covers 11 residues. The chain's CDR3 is CAIGTPTTQYF. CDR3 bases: TGTGCCATTGGGACACCGACGACCCAGTACTTC.

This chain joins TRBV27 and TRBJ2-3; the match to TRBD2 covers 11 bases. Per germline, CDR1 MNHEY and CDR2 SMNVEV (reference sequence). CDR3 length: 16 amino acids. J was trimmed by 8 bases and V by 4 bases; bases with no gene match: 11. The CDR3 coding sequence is TGTGCCAGCAGTTACTTAGCGGGGGGGCTATCAGCTACGCAGTATTTT. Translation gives CASSYLAGGLSATQYF.

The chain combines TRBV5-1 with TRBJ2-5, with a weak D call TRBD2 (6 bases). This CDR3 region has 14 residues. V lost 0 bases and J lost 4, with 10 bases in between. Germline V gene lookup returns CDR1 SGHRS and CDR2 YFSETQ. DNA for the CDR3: TGCGCCAGCAGCTTGGGGAGGGCTGGAGAGACCCAGTACTTC. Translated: CASSLGRAGETQYF.

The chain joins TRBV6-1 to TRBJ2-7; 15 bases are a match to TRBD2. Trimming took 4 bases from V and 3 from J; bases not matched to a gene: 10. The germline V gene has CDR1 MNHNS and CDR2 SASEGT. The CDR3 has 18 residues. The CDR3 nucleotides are TGTGCCAGCAGTGGACCCGGGACTAGCGGGAGGAAGGGCTACGAGCAGTACTTC. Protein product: CASSGPGTSGRKGYEQYF.

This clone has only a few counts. The CDR3 loop reads CASSQGQSAFF. The CDR3 nucleotides are TGTGCCAGCAGTCAGGGACAGTCGGCTTTCTTT. The V gene is TRBV6-5, the J gene TRBJ1-1, with 7 bases matching TRBD1. There are 11 residues in the CDR3. The germline V gene encodes CDR1 MNHEY and CDR2 SVGAGI. V was pared by 5 bases and J by 11 bases, with 5 bases of the junction left unmatched.

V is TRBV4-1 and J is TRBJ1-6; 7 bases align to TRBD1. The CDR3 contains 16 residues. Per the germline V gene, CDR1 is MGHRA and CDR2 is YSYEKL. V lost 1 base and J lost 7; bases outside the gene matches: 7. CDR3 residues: CASSQATGVDNSPLHF. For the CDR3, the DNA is TGCGCCAGCAGCCAAGCAACAGGGGTTGACAATTCACCCCTCCACTTT.